The present T cell receptor (beta chain) was sequenced within a study of Ad26.COV2.S vaccination and SARS-CoV-2 variants. The study, taken as a whole, reports: Reportedly, spike-specific CD8+ and CD4+ T cell responses achieved substantial breadth once vaccination had taken place. People given the vaccine had a wider spike-specific TCR breadth than placebo recipients did. Using TCR breadth and depth analyses may have led to underestimated total T cell responses.

The CDR3 is made up of 11 amino acids. Trimming left V 3 bases short and J 4 bases short, with 1 base between. This clone has only one observation. Its target is not known. Within the sample, other DNA sequences also encode this same CDR3. The table came from immunoSEQ multiplex PCR; TCRdb's copy has only in-frame clones and leaves some out. The table includes 300,000 to 450,000 clones, around 90% detected once. The chain joins TRBV12-3 or TRBV12-4 to TRBJ2-1; no reliable D call. This TCR was sampled from a human donor who had recovered from COVID-19. The material was peripheral blood, obtained after recovery from COVID-19. CDR3 residues: CASSLYNEQFF. DNA for the CDR3: TGTGCCAGCAGTTTGTACAATGAGCAGTTCTTC.